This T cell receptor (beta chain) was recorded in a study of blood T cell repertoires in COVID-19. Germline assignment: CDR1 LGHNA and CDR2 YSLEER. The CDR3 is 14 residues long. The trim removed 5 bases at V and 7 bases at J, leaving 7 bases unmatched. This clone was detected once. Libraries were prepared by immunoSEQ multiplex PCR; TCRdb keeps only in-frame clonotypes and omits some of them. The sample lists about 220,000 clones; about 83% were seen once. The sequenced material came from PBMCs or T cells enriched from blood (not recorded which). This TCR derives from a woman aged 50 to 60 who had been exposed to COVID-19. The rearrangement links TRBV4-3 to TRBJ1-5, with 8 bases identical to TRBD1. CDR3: CASSSGQGGQPQHF. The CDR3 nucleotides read TGCGCCAGCAGCTCTGGACAGGGCGGCCAGCCCCAGCATTTT.